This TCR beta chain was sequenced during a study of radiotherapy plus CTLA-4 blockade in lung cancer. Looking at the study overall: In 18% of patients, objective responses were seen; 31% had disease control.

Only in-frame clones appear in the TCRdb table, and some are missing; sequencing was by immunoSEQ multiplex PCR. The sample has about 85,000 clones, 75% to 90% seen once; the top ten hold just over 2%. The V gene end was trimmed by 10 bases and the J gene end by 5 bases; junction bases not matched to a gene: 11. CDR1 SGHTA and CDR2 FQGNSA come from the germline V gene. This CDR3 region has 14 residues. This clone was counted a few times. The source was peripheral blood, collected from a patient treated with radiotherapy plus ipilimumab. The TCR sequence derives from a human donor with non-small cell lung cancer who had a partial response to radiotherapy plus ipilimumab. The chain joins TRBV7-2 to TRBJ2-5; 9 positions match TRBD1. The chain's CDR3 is CANYTGGRQETQYF. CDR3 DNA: TGTGCCAACTATACAGGGGGCAGGCAGGAGACCCAGTACTTC.